Given below is one T cell receptor (beta chain) in context. Its antigen is unidentified. This record comes from a study of T cells in Graves' hyperthyroidism and ophthalmopathy. Findings of the study overall: Blood held most thyroid clonotypes expanded above 0.001 frequency.

Using RNA transcripts as the source, TCR beta CDR3 regions were amplified. First-round RT-PCR of the TCR CDR3 relied on the HTBI primer set. TCRdb independently ran MiXCR on the multiplex PCR reads; one entry per CDR3 protein. The repertoire holds under 350,000 distinct CDR3 sequences, around a sixth seen once, with around 54% in the top ten. Newly diagnosed hyperthyroidism patients aged 18 to 65 years had disease lasting under 2 months. Extraction of PBMCs used approximately 10 ml of fresh peripheral blood. Looked up from germline, CDR1 is SGHDN and CDR2 is FVKESK. The CDR3 spans 18 residues. The junction had 10 bases not matched to a gene; V was cut back by 3 bases and J by 0 bases.

V gene TRBV14 combines with J gene TRBJ2-2; 7 bases map to TRBD1. The sample consisted of blood. The origin of this receptor is a woman aged 50 to 60 with Graves' hyperthyroidism. CDR3 DNA: TGTGCCAGCAGCCACCACAAAGGGGGCCCCGCGAACACCGGGGAGCTGTTTTTT. Translation: CASSHHKGGPANTGELFF.